This T cell receptor beta chain is from a study of control samples from healthy donors and cancer patients. Sequencing used immunoSEQ multiplex PCR; TCRdb keeps in-frame clones, though not all of them. The sample has about 160,000 clones, just under 95% seen once. The sample was blood. The clonotype was recovered from a woman in her forties in good health.

This chain's CDR3 is CASSTQQRGTNEKLFF. The CDR3 coding sequence is TGTGCCAGCTCAACGCAACAAAGAGGCACTAATGAAAAACTGTTTTTT. The V call is TRBV18, the J call TRBJ1-4; no definite D call. Germline values: CDR1 KGHSH, CDR2 LQKENI. This CDR3 is 16 amino acids long. V lost 5 bases to trimming and J lost 2 bases, with 15 bases between them.